The 15 T cell receptor beta chains listed next were all sequenced from one sample in a study of blood T cell repertoires in COVID-19. Data came from immunoSEQ multiplex PCR; TCRdb stores just in-frame clones and leaves some out. The sample gives 95,000 to 110,000 clones, 88% of which show up once; 6.8% is in the top ten. The sample taken for sequencing was peripheral blood. The receptors derive from a man aged 50-60 years with active or convalescent COVID-19.

The V gene is TRBV19, the J gene TRBJ1-2; D call uncertain. This CDR3 is built from 14 residues. CDR1 LNHDA and CDR2 SQIVND come from the germline V gene (reference sequence). Between the trimmed V and J ends, which lost 7 bases and 4 bases, there was a span of 16 bases. CDR3 amino acids: CASIPSASFYGYTF. Here the CDR3 DNA reads TGTGCCAGTATACCCTCCGCCAGTTTCTATGGCTACACCTTC.

This clone appeared a single time. The CDR3 DNA follows: TGTGCCACCCGGACAGCGGGAGAGCAGAACGAGCAGTACTTC. Translation gives CATRTAGEQNEQYF. The chain uses TRBV28 and TRBJ2-7; TRBD2 agrees at 8 bases. The germline gives CDR1 MDHEN, CDR2 SYDVKM. The V and J ends lost 10 bases and 5 bases, in that order; junction bases with no gene match: 13. This CDR3 contains 14 residues.

The genes are TRBV6-5 and TRBJ1-5, with D perhaps TRBD1 (5 bases). The V end was cut by 6 bases, the J end by 0 bases, with 6 bases between. Germline CDR1 is MNHEY and CDR2 is SVGAGI. This CDR3 comprises 13 residues. The CDR3 coding sequence is TGTGCCAGCAGGACAGATAGCAATCAGCCCCAGCATTTT. Its translation: CASRTDSNQPQHF.

CDR3 residues: CAWSVGLLGQGGYTF. The CDR3, as DNA: TGTGCCTGGAGTGTAGGTCTATTGGGTCAGGGTGGCTACACCTTC. The chain recombines TRBV30 with TRBJ1-2; D is perhaps TRBD1 (5 bases). The germline V and J ends were trimmed by 0 bases and 7 bases, with 18 bases remaining between them. Germline loops: CDR1 GTSNPN, CDR2 SVGIG (reference sequence). This CDR3 comprises 15 residues.

J is TRBJ2-1 and V is TRBV28; 10 bases align to TRBD1. The CDR3 covers 13 residues. J was trimmed by 14 bases and V by 6 bases; bases with no gene match: 10. Per germline, CDR1 MDHEN and CDR2 SYDVKM. This CDR3 is CASRVQGQGKEFF. CDR3 DNA: TGTGCCAGCAGGGTCCAGGGACAGGGGAAGGAGTTCTTC. The full variable domain, in which reference TRBV28 and TRBJ2-1 provide the parts outside the CDR3, is DVKVTQSSRYLVKRTGEKVFLECVQDMDHENMFWYRQDPGLGLRLIYFSYDVKMKEKGDIPEGYSVSREKKERFSLILESASTNQTSMYLCASRVQGQGKEFFGPGTRLTVL.

Details on this clone: Other DNA sequences in the same sample also yield this CDR3. The rearrangement uses TRBV2 and TRBJ1-4; 7 bases match TRBD1. This CDR3 contains 14 residues. Trimming took 1 base from V and 8 from J; bases not matched to a gene: 4. Germline V lookup: CDR1 SNHLY, CDR2 FYNNEI. This chain's CDR3 is CASSEDRGREKLFF. Here the CDR3 DNA reads TGTGCCAGCAGTGAAGACAGGGGTAGGGAAAAACTGTTTTTT.

This chain connects TRBV11-3 to TRBJ1-1; 7 bases align to TRBD1. With V trimmed by 5 bases and J by 3 bases, 3 bases remained unmatched. The CDR3 contains 13 residues. Per the germline V gene, CDR1 is SGHNT and CDR2 is YENEEA. The CDR3 region is CASSHQGDTEAFF. The CDR3 nucleotides read TGTGCCAGCAGCCATCAGGGGGACACTGAAGCTTTCTTT.

The CDR3 nucleotides read TGTGCCAGCAGTTTTACCCCGGACAGTAACTATGGCTACACCTTC. The encoded protein is CASSFTPDSNYGYTF. The chain employs TRBV27 and TRBJ1-2; tentative D call: TRBD1 (6 bases). The CDR3 extends over 15 amino acids. The V and J ends lost 3 bases and 1 base respectively, with 12 bases between them. In germline, CDR1 is MNHEY, CDR2 SMNVEV (reference sequence).

The V gene is TRBV28, the J gene TRBJ1-2, with 10 bases identical to TRBD1. CDR1 is MDHEN, CDR2 SYDVKM, per germline. This CDR3 has 14 amino acids. J was trimmed by 4 bases and V by 6 bases; bases with no gene match: 5. The CDR3, as DNA: TGTGCCAGCAGGTGGACAGGGGGAATCTATGGCTACACCTTC. This gives the protein CASRWTGGIYGYTF.

The chain joins TRBV9 to TRBJ1-4; 8 bases map to TRBD1. CDR1 is SGDLS, CDR2 YYNGEE, per germline. V lost 0 bases to trimming and J lost 6 bases; unmatched junction nucleotides: 1. The CDR3 runs 14 residues. CDR3: CASSVETGDEKLFF. CDR3 nucleotides: TGTGCCAGCAGCGTAGAGACAGGGGATGAAAAACTGTTTTTT. The full variable domain, its missing parts supplied by reference TRBV9 and TRBJ1-4, is DSGVTQTPKHLITATGQRVTLRCSPRSGDLSVYWYQQSLDQGLQFLIQYYNGEERAKGNILERFSAQQFPDLHSELNLSSLELGDSALYFCASSVETGDEKLFFGSGTQLSVL.

This clone was seen a handful of times. This chain uses TRBV9 with TRBJ2-2, with TRBD1 matching over 8 bases. Germline lookup yields CDR1 SGDLS and CDR2 YYNGEE. V trimming: 4 bases; J trimming: 5 bases; junction bases outside the gene matches: 4. This CDR3 comprises 14 residues. The CDR3 here is CASSPRQGTGELFF. The DNA of the CDR3 is TGTGCCAGCAGCCCAAGACAGGGGACCGGGGAGCTGTTTTTT. The full variable domain, in which reference TRBV9 and TRBJ2-2 provide the parts outside the CDR3, is DSGVTQTPKHLITATGQRVTLRCSPRSGDLSVYWYQQSLDQGLQFLIQYYNGEERAKGNILERFSAQQFPDLHSELNLSSLELGDSALYFCASSPRQGTGELFFGEGSRLTVL.

The chain is built from TRBV6-4 and TRBJ1-6; D remains unclear. The CDR3 sequence is 13 residues long. The V and J ends lost 5 bases and 7 bases respectively, with 9 bases between them. Germline assignment: CDR1 MRHNA and CDR2 SNTAGT. CDR3 in amino acids: CASSPQANSPLHF. CDR3 nucleotide sequence: TGTGCCAGCAGTCCCCAGGCCAATTCACCCCTCCACTTT.

The chain carries TRBV11-2 and TRBJ2-7; D call uncertain. The V gene's germline CDR1 is SGHAT and CDR2 FQNNGV. Trimming left V 2 bases short and J 2 bases short, with 10 bases between. The CDR3 length is 14 residues. CDR3 protein: CASSLIGDTYEQYF. The CDR3 DNA is TGTGCCAGCAGCTTAATCGGCGACACCTACGAGCAGTACTTC.

V is TRBV19 and J is TRBJ2-7; 9 nucleotides line up with TRBD2. V trimming: 5 bases; J trimming: 4 bases; junction bases outside the gene matches: 6. CDR1 and CDR2 (germline): LNHDA, SQIVND (reference sequence). This CDR3 is 14 amino acids long. The CDR3 loop reads CASSQIAGAYEQYF. The DNA of the CDR3 is TGTGCCAGTAGTCAAATAGCGGGAGCGTACGAGCAGTACTTC.

The genes are TRBV2 and TRBJ1-6; 8 bases line up with TRBD1. The CDR3 runs 14 residues. Trimming cost V 7 bases and J 6 bases; bases outside gene matches: 5. Germline CDR1 SNHLY, CDR2 FYNNEI. DNA of the CDR3: TGTGCCAGCACTTGGACAGGGAGTAATTCACCCCTCCACTTT. This sequence encodes CASTWTGSNSPLHF.